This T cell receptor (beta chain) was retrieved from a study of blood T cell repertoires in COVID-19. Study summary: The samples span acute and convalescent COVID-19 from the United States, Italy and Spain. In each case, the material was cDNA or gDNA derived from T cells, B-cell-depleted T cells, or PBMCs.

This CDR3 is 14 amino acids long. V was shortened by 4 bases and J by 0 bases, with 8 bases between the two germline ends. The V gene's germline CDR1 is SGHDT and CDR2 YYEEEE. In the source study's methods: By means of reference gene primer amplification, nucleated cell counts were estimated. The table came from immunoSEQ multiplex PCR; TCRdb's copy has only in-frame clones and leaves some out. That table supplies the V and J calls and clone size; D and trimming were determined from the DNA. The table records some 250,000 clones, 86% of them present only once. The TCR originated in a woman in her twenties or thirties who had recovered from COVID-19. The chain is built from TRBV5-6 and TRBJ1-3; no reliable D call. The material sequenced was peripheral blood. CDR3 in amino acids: CASSRKRSGNTIYF. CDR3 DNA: TGTGCCAGCAGCCGCAAGCGCTCTGGAAACACCATATATTTT.